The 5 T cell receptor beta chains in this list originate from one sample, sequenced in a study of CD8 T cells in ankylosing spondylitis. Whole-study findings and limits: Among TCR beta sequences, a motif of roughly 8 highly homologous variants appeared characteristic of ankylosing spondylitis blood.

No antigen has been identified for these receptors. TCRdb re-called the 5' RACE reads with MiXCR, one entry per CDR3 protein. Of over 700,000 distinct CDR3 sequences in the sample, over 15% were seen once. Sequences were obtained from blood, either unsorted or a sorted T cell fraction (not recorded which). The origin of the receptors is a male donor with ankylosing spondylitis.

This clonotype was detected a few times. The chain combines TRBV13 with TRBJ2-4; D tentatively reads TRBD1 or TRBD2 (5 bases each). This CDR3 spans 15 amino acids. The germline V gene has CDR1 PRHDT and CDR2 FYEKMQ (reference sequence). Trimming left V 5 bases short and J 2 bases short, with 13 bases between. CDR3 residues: CASSPLGVSKNIQYF. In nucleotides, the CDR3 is TGTGCCAGCAGCCCGCTGGGGGTTTCCAAAAACATTCAGTACTTC.

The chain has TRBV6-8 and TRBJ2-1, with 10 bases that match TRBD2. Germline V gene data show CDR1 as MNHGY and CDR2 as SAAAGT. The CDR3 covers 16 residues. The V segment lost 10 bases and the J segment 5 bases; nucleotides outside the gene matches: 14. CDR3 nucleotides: TGTGCCAACCCGGGGCTCGGAGCGGGAGGGGACAATGAGCAGTTCTTC. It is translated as CANPGLGAGGDNEQFF.

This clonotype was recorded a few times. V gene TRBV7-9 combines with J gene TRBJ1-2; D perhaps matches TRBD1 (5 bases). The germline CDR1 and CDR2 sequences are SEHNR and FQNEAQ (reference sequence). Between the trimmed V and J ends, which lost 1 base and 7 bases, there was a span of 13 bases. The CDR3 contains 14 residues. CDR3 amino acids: CASSLVGRVVGYTF. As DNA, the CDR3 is TGTGCCAGCAGCTTAGTAGGCAGGGTCGTTGGCTACACCTTC.

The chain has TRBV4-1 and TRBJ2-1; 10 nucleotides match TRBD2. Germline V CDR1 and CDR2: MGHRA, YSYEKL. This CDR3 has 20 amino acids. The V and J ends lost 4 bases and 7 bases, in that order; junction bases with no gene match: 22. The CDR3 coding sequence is TGCGCCAGCAGCCCGAGAGAAGCTAGCGGGAGATTGAGGACGTGGAATGAGCAGTTCTTC. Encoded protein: CASSPREASGRLRTWNEQFF.

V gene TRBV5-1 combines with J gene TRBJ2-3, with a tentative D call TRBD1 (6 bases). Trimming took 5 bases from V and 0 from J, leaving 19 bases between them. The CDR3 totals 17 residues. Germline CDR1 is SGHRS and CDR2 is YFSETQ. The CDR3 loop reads CASSPDPTGSSTDTQYF. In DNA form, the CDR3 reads TGCGCCAGCAGTCCCGATCCGACAGGTTCTAGCACAGATACGCAGTATTTT.